Each of the 23 T cell receptor beta chains below was sequenced from the same sample in a study of T cells in tuberculosis. This table comes from immunoSEQ multiplex PCR, and its TCRdb copy is limited to in-frame clones, with some not included. This repertoire shows approximately 57,000 clones, around 90% found once; its top ten account for just over 20%. Thawed, overnight-rested PBMC were stained with GMM-loaded CD1B tetramer, viability dye and anti-CD3, then sorted. CD1B tetramers were loaded with Rhodococcus equi-derived C32 glucose monomycolate. Sequenced: CD1b-GMM tetramer-negative cells sorted from PBMCs. Receptor source: an adult woman with latent tuberculosis.

The chain combines TRBV6-6 with TRBJ1-2; the D gene is possibly TRBD1 (6 bases). This CDR3 is built from 13 residues. Germline CDR1 is MNHNY and CDR2 is SVGAGI (reference sequence). V dropped 6 bases and J dropped 3 bases, with 11 bases sitting between them. The CDR3 here is CASRTTGDYGYTF. The CDR3 DNA reads TGTGCCAGCAGAACGACAGGCGACTATGGCTACACCTTC.

The chain combines TRBV19 with TRBJ2-1; 10 bases are a match to TRBD2. The germline V gene has CDR1 LNHDA and CDR2 SQIVND (reference sequence). V lost 4 bases to trimming and J lost 8 bases; unmatched junction nucleotides: 14. This CDR3 has 17 amino acids. CDR3 in amino acids: CASSNPAVLAGVHEQFF. CDR3 sequence (DNA): TGTGCCAGTAGTAACCCCGCGGTTCTAGCGGGGGTCCATGAGCAGTTCTTC.

The rearrangement links TRBV9 to TRBJ1-4; 9 bases match TRBD1. The germline gives CDR1 SGDLS, CDR2 YYNGEE. J gave up 8 bases and V 4 bases, and 3 bases lay outside the gene matches. This CDR3 comprises 13 residues. CDR3 residues: CASSRDRAEKLFF. DNA for the CDR3: TGTGCCAGCAGCCGGGACAGGGCCGAAAAACTGTTTTTT.

The chain links TRBV4-3 to TRBJ1-4; 7 bases line up with TRBD1. Trimming at V came to 0 bases and at J to 2 bases, leaving 9 bases not matched to a gene. The CDR3 has 18 amino acids. CDR1 and CDR2 (germline): LGHNA, YSLEER. CDR3 residues: CASSQDHIIGGTNEKLFF. CDR3 sequence (DNA): TGCGCCAGCAGCCAAGATCATATCATAGGGGGCACTAATGAAAAACTGTTTTTT.

The V and J genes are TRBV7-6 and TRBJ1-1; D gene uncertain. The CDR3 covers 13 residues. Germline assignment: CDR1 SGHVS and CDR2 FNYEAQ. V shed 1 base and J shed 1 base, with 4 bases lying between them. The CDR3, as DNA: TGTGCCAGCAGCTTAGGGCAGAACACTGAAGCTTTCTTT. Its protein product is CASSLGQNTEAFF.

This chain links TRBV28 with TRBJ1-1; D unresolved. Trimming took 2 bases from V and 2 from J, leaving 6 bases between them. This CDR3 region has 13 residues. The V gene's germline CDR1 is MDHEN and CDR2 SYDVKM. The CDR3 spells CASSLPTNTEAFF. In DNA, the CDR3 is TGTGCCAGCAGTTTACCAACAAACACTGAAGCTTTCTTT. Based on the CDR3 plus reference TRBV28 and TRBJ1-1, the full variable domain is DVKVTQSSRYLVKRTGEKVFLECVQDMDHENMFWYRQDPGLGLRLIYFSYDVKMKEKGDIPEGYSVSREKKERFSLILESASTNQTSMYLCASSLPTNTEAFFGQGTRLTVV.

The genes are TRBV28 and TRBJ2-5; 7 bases line up with TRBD2. Germline assignment: CDR1 MDHEN and CDR2 SYDVKM. V shed 3 bases, J shed 2 bases, and the junction held 6 bases outside the gene matches. The CDR3 runs 15 residues. The chain's CDR3 is CASSLASGSQETQYF. CDR3 DNA sequence: TGTGCCAGCAGTTTGGCTAGCGGATCTCAAGAGACCCAGTACTTC.

V gene TRBV6-6 combines with J gene TRBJ2-7, with D perhaps matching TRBD1 (6 bases). The germline gives CDR1 MNHNY, CDR2 SVGAGI (reference sequence). The CDR3 is 14 residues long. The V gene lost 5 bases and the J gene lost 2 bases, with 13 bases spanning the gap. The CDR3 loop is CASSDRQAPYEQYF. The CDR3 DNA sequence: TGTGCCAGCAGTGATAGACAGGCCCCCTACGAGCAGTACTTC.

The V call is TRBV6-6, the J call TRBJ1-5; D ambiguous. CDR3 length equals 13 residues. The germline gives CDR1 MNHNY, CDR2 SVGAGI (reference sequence). Trimming shortened V by 2 bases and J by 7 bases, and 9 bases separated the two germline ends. The CDR3 region has the DNA TGTGCCAGCAGTTACCATGACGGGCAGCCCCAGCATTTT. As protein: CASSYHDGQPQHF.

The gene calls are TRBV2 and TRBJ2-1; D gene unclear. Per the germline V gene, CDR1 is SNHLY and CDR2 is FYNNEI. CDR3 length equals 12 residues. Trimming removed 4 bases from V and 10 bases from J, with 11 bases in between. The CDR3 bases are TGTGCCAGCAGTGGTTCCGGGTCCGAGCAGTTCTTC. Amino acid sequence: CASSGSGSEQFF.

The V call is TRBV28, the J call TRBJ2-1; the match to TRBD1 covers 8 bases. This CDR3 is 15 amino acids long. Germline-derived CDR1 and CDR2 are MDHEN and SYDVKM. Trimming removed 9 bases from V and 6 bases from J; junction bases left unmatched: 13. The CDR3 reads CASETGQGYINEQFF. CDR3 sequence (DNA): TGTGCCAGTGAGACCGGACAGGGTTACATCAATGAGCAGTTCTTC.

This clone was counted a few times. The chain has TRBV4-3 and TRBJ1-2; 8 nucleotides align to TRBD1. Germline trimming cut 4 bases from V and 4 bases from J; bases unmatched to any gene: 8. There are 15 residues in the CDR3. Germline V gene lookup returns CDR1 LGHNA and CDR2 YSLEER. CDR3 sequence (DNA): TGCGCCAGCAGCCGAACAGGGGGACCCATCTATGGCTACACCTTC. Its translation: CASSRTGGPIYGYTF.

In this sample, this clone is medium-sized (0.01 to 0.1%). This chain joins TRBV6-4 and TRBJ2-1; D is possibly TRBD2 (7 bases). Per the germline V gene, CDR1 is MRHNA and CDR2 is SNTAGT. The CDR3 totals 14 residues. Trimming pared 2 bases from V and 7 bases from J, leaving 12 bases between. CDR3 protein: CASSDEGGANEQFF. CDR3 coding DNA: TGTGCCAGCAGTGACGAAGGGGGGGCTAATGAGCAGTTCTTC.

J is TRBJ2-1 and V is TRBV6-5; 8 bases are a match to TRBD2. Per the germline V gene, CDR1 is MNHEY and CDR2 is SVGAGI. The CDR3 runs 16 residues. With 2 bases clipped from V and 7 bases from J, the junction kept 10 bases outside the gene matches. The CDR3 reads CASSYQAGELLNEQFF. DNA of the CDR3: TGTGCCAGCAGTTACCAAGCGGGGGAGCTTTTGAATGAGCAGTTCTTC.

V is TRBV10-2 and J is TRBJ1-1, with D maybe TRBD1 (6 bases). CDR3 length: 15 residues. From germline, CDR1 is WSHSY and CDR2 SAAADI. V was clipped by 6 bases and J by 3 bases, with 17 bases between them. The CDR3 DNA sequence: TGCGCCAGCAGGGAGGGGGTGACCGGGGACACTGAAGCTTTCTTT. Protein sequence: CASREGVTGDTEAFF.

CDR3 sequence reads: CASSANIRETQYF. CDR3 nucleotides: TGTGCCAGCAGCGCTAATATTCGGGAGACCCAGTACTTC. The rearrangement links TRBV7-2 to TRBJ2-5; D remains unclear. V dropped 5 bases and J dropped 5 bases, with 12 bases sitting between them. Germline CDR1 reads SGHTA; CDR2 reads FQGNSA. This CDR3 has 13 amino acids.

The CDR3 sequence: CASSSVQGTLYEQYF. The CDR3 DNA reads as TGTGCCAGCAGCTCCGTACAGGGAACACTCTACGAGCAGTACTTC. The chain combines TRBV5-6 with TRBJ2-7; weak D call: TRBD1 (6 bases). V lost 3 bases and J 3 bases, leaving 16 bases between the germline ends. Looked up from germline, CDR1 is SGHDT and CDR2 is YYEEEE. There are 15 residues in the CDR3.

The CDR3 loop is CASSLAPSRGLEQYF. In nucleotides, the CDR3 is TGTGCCAGCAGCTTAGCGCCAAGTAGGGGCCTCGAGCAGTACTTC. The V and J genes are TRBV7-6 and TRBJ2-7, with TRBD1 as a possible D gene (5 bases). This CDR3 spans 15 amino acids. Between the trimmed V and J ends, which lost 0 bases and 6 bases, there was a span of 15 bases. Germline V lookup: CDR1 SGHVS, CDR2 FNYEAQ.

In its sample, this clone was seen once. V usage is TRBV5-1 and J usage is TRBJ2-3; the D gene is possibly TRBD2 (5 bases). Trimming removed 0 bases from V and 7 bases from J, with 9 bases in between. Germline V gene sequence: CDR1 SGHRS, CDR2 YFSETQ. The CDR3 extends over 13 amino acids. The CDR3 protein is CASSLVGANTQYF. The CDR3 DNA reads TGCGCCAGCAGCTTGGTGGGAGCGAATACGCAGTATTTT.

The chain uses TRBV12-5 and TRBJ2-1; TRBD1 aligns across 8 bases. Germline trimming cut 6 bases from V and 4 bases from J; bases unmatched to any gene: 8. The CDR3 has 15 amino acids. Germline V CDR1 and CDR2: LGHNT, FRNRAP. CDR3 amino acids: CASGQNRGTYNEQFF. The CDR3 bases are TGTGCTAGTGGCCAAAACAGGGGGACGTACAATGAGCAGTTCTTC.

This chain's CDR3 is CASRMGGGGYTF. CDR3 coding DNA: TGTGCCAGCAGAATGGGGGGAGGAGGCTACACCTTC. The genes are TRBV6-1 and TRBJ1-2, with a possible D match to TRBD1 (5 bases). The CDR3 length is 12 residues. V was trimmed by 6 bases and J by 8 bases, leaving 13 bases between them. Germline CDR1 reads MNHNS; CDR2 reads SASEGT.

This clone showed up just once. The chain links TRBV18 to TRBJ2-7; the D is unclear. Between the trimmed V and J ends, which lost 3 bases and 3 bases, there was a span of 12 bases. Germline V gives CDR1 KGHSH, CDR2 LQKENI. The CDR3 runs 14 residues. The CDR3 DNA reads as TGTGCCAGCTCACCTCCGTCGCTATACTACGAGCAGTACTTC. It codes for CASSPPSLYYEQYF. The entire variable domain, with the rest obtained from reference TRBV18 and TRBJ2-7, is as follows: NAGVMQNPRHLVRRRGQEARLRCSPMKGHSHVYWYRQLPEEGLKFMVYLQKENIIDESGMPKERFSAEFPKEGPSILRIQQVVRGDSAAYFCASSPPSLYYEQYFGPGTRLTVT.

J is TRBJ1-1 and V is TRBV28; TRBD1 matches at 7 bases. This CDR3 is 13 amino acids long. Germline loops: CDR1 MDHEN, CDR2 SYDVKM. V dropped 6 bases and J dropped 4; count of bases not matched to a gene: 5. The CDR3 sequence: CASSTDRVTEAFF. The DNA for the CDR3 is TGTGCCAGCAGCACCGACAGGGTCACTGAAGCTTTCTTT.